This TCR beta chain derives from a study of Ad26.COV2.S vaccination and SARS-CoV-2 variants. As for the study in general: Ad26.COV2.S arm of COV1001 included the donor. Study results and caveats: Vaccinees reportedly had broad spike-specific CD8+ and CD4+ T cell responses. Ad26.COV2.S recipients had broader spike-specific TCRs (P = 0.0014).

Libraries were prepared by immunoSEQ multiplex PCR; TCRdb keeps only in-frame clonotypes and omits some of them. The profile covers 440,000 or so clones, with approximately 92% appearing a single time and more than 1.5% taken by the ten largest. To note about this clone: The antigen is not known.

Germline V lookup: CDR1 SGHAT, CDR2 FQNNGV. Trimming stripped 4 bases from V and 3 bases from J, with 12 bases between. This CDR3 region has 14 residues. This sample's treatment: approximately 18 received Ad26.COV2.S at low or high dose, single or two shots; about 5 received placebo; per-sample allocation not given. Day 63 after the first vaccine or placebo injection was the time point for sampling. Spike of the Wuhan-strain SARS-CoV-2 was expressed by an Ad26 vector, which formed the vaccine. This chain joins TRBV11-2 and TRBJ2-5; D may be TRBD1 (5 bases). This clonotype originated in a person aged 18-60 years who received the Ad26.COV2.S COVID-19 vaccine or a placebo. This specimen consisted of peripheral blood, obtained in a trial of Ad26.COV2.S vaccine versus placebo. For the CDR3, the DNA is TGTGCCAGCAGCTGGGCAGGGTGGGAAGAGACCCAGTACTTC. Protein sequence: CASSWAGWEETQYF.